The sequence of this T cell receptor (beta chain) was determined in a study of OX40 agonist ivuxolimab in advanced cancers. Study-level background: The patients got ivuxolimab, which is an agonistic anti-OX40 (CD134) antibody. Enrollees could have had prior anti-PD-1, anti-PD-L1 or anti-CTLA-4 therapy, which about 42% had received. Broader study findings: Among the lowest peripheral clonal expansion occurred in 0.1-3.0 mg/kg partial responders. Blood T cells, both CD4+ and CD8+, expanded clonally by week 6 at 0.1 to 3.0 mg/kg.

Points on this clone: Its antigen remains unidentified.

Generated by immunoSEQ multiplex PCR, the TCRdb table keeps only in-frame clones and is missing some. The sample lists just under 20,000 clones, around four fifths occurring once. V was shortened by 5 bases and J by 4 bases, with 11 bases between the two germline ends. Germline CDR1 SEHNR, CDR2 FQNEAQ (reference sequence). The CDR3 is 13 amino acids. This receptor was taken from an adult with an advanced solid tumor such as melanoma, head and neck, liver or kidney cancer. V is TRBV7-9 and J is TRBJ2-5; no reliable D call. Source: CD4+ or CD8+ T cells sorted from blood, taken in a trial of the OX40 agonist ivuxolimab. CDR3 sequence reads: CASSLVGAETQYF. The CDR3 DNA sequence: TGTGCCAGCAGCCTCGTCGGTGCAGAGACCCAGTACTTC.